This T cell receptor beta chain was identified in a study of metastatic and nonmetastatic thyroid tumors. The CDR3 contains 14 residues. Deletions cut 5 bases from V and 4 bases from J, with 14 bases between. Germline V gene lookup returns CDR1 SGHVS and CDR2 FQNEAQ. Among the patients, none had received any treatment before thyroid surgery. This clone occurred many times. TCRdb re-analyzed the PCR reads through MiXCR. Of roughly 55,000 clones listed, about 17% are singletons. The sequence was obtained from a male donor with papillary thyroid cancer or a benign thyroid nodule (not recorded which). Some clones in this sample may be carry-over from other donors' samples. Material: blood. The chain has TRBV7-8 and TRBJ2-5, with a possible D match to TRBD2 (5 bases). This CDR3 is CASSITGKIETQYF. CDR3 DNA sequence: TGTGCCAGCAGCATTACCGGGAAGATAGAGACCCAGTACTTC.